Only a few counts were recorded for the clone carrying this T cell receptor beta chain. The CDR3 loop spans 15 amino acids. Germline assignment: CDR1 SEHNR and CDR2 FQNEAQ (reference sequence). Deletions cut 0 bases from V and 2 bases from J, with 10 bases between. This sample stems from a study of patients and donors after allogeneic stem cell transplantation. TCRdb independently ran MiXCR on the RT-PCR reads; one entry per CDR3 protein. The data contain about 110,000 distinct CDR3 sequences, 35% of them singletons. The chain recombines TRBV7-9 with TRBJ1-1; D is possibly TRBD1 (5 bases). The clonotype originates from a human donor who was either an allogeneic HSCT recipient or a stem cell or donor lymphocyte infusion donor (not recorded which). It is not recorded whose cells these are; they may come from a transplant donor. What was sequenced was blood, either unsorted or a sorted T cell fraction (not recorded which). The CDR3: CASSLALTDNTEAFF. CDR3 nucleotides: TGTGCCAGCAGCTTAGCGTTGACAGACAACACTGAAGCTTTCTTT.